This T cell receptor beta chain is drawn from a study of blood T cell repertoires in COVID-19 (dated by TCRdb to 2020 to 2022). A note on the overall study: Collaborator samples came from the United States, Italy and Spain and covered acute and convalescent phases of COVID-19. HLA class I and class II types, where available, came from metadata supplied by the sample provider rather than from assay-based typing. Samples came from the ongoing ImmuneRACE study (first 160 participants) plus 1,254 subjects from 6 global collaborators. The repertoires were released in a freely available public database intended as a resource for research on the immune response to SARS-CoV-2. The dataset comprised deeply sampled blood TCRbeta repertoires from subjects exposed to, actively infected with, or recovered from COVID-19. The sample metadata nearly always contained a de-identified subject ID, COVID-19 status, age in years and sex. The prospective study material was composed of cDNA or gDNA derived from T cells, B-cell-depleted T cells, or PBMCs. Beyond this particular receptor, the publication reports: The amount of clinical and demographic metadata varied by source and participant and was provided uncurated.

TCRbeta CDR3 regions were amplified from genomic DNA by means of the immunoSEQ Assay, a bias-controlled multiplex PCR. Regarding the original processing steps: Nucleated cell counts per sample were estimated from amplification of reference gene primers within the assay. Sequence reads were collapsed and filtered to measure the absolute abundance of every unique TCRbeta CDR3 rearrangement. For each sample, productive Simpson clonality was calculated as the square root of Simpson's diversity index over productive rearrangements. Entries here come from immuneACCESS through TCRdb and include only in-frame sequences with V and J called. Some clones fail to appear in such tables; in the studies checked, an unresolved V gene covers under half of the shortfall, and the cause of the remainder is unknown. From that table come the V and J calls and clone size; the DNA was used to work out D and trimming. Within this sample are 35,000 to 50,000 clones, with about 89% of them counted one time only. The top ten hold around 2% of the sample.

In regard to this clone: The antigen it binds to is not known. The input lacks base qualities; no much larger clone sits a single base away.

Collaborating institutions collected whole blood in K2EDTA tubes following their own protocols. For TCRbeta analysis, collaborators shipped samples as frozen whole blood, isolated PBMCs, or DNA extracted from either of those sample types. The sequencing sample was made of peripheral blood. The source of this sequence is a middle-aged man with active COVID-19.

CDR3 loop: CASSQHSSMGTGVSDSYEQYF. In nucleotides, the sequence is TGCGCCAGCAGCCAACACTCCAGTATGGGCACAGGGGTATCGGACTCCTACGAGCAGTACTTC. The chain was built from TRBV4-1 and TRBJ2-7, and TRBD1 matches 7 of the central bases. CDR1 MGHRA and CDR2 YSYEKL were looked up in the germline V gene. From the cysteine through the phenylalanine, the CDR3 covers 21 amino acids. Of all the DNA, just the CDR3 is kept, 63 bases in frame from base 1. Trimming takes 2 bases off V and 0 bases off J; junction bases not matched to a gene: 22.